Listed here are 19 T cell receptor beta chains from one sample, sequenced in a study of OX40 agonist ivuxolimab in advanced cancers. Assay used: immunoSEQ multiplex PCR; TCRdb lists only in-frame clones, some missing. The sample includes about 32,000 clones, 80% to 95% of them seen just once. The sample was CD4+ or CD8+ T cells sorted from blood, taken in a trial of the OX40 agonist ivuxolimab. The receptors were sampled from an adult with an advanced solid tumor such as melanoma, head and neck, liver or kidney cancer.

The chain has TRBV29-1 and TRBJ1-1, with D uncertain. Germline-derived CDR1 and CDR2 are SQVTM and ANQGSEA. The germline V and J ends were trimmed by 7 bases and 6 bases, with 18 bases remaining between them. CDR3 length: 13 amino acids. The CDR3 loop is CSGVGSQIPEAFF. The DNA for the CDR3 is TGCAGCGGGGTTGGAAGTCAGATCCCTGAAGCTTTCTTT. The full variable domain, completed using reference TRBV29-1 and TRBJ1-1, is SAVISQKPSRDICQRGTSLTIQCQVDSQVTMMFWYRQQPGQSLTLIATANQGSEATYESGFVIDKFPISRPNLTFSTLTVSNMSPEDSSIYLCSGVGSQIPEAFFGQGTRLTVV.

The gene calls are TRBV2 and TRBJ1-1, with 7 bases matching TRBD1. In germline, CDR1 is SNHLY, CDR2 FYNNEI. CDR3 length equals 14 residues. V lost 7 bases and J lost 1; bases outside the gene matches: 6. In DNA form, the CDR3 reads TGTGCCAGCATTCCGACAGGGAGGAACACTGAAGCTTTCTTT. Translating it yields CASIPTGRNTEAFF.

This chain connects TRBV10-3 to TRBJ1-4, with a possible D match to TRBD1 (6 bases). CDR1 ENHRY and CDR2 SYGVKD come from the germline V gene. V gave up 5 bases and J gave up 3 bases, with 13 bases separating them. CDR3 length: 15 residues. The CDR3 reads CAISPAGAPNEKLFF. CDR3 in DNA: TGTGCCATCAGTCCGGCAGGGGCACCTAATGAAAAACTGTTTTTT.

The V call is TRBV11-2, the J call TRBJ2-1; TRBD1 aligns across 10 bases. The V gene's germline CDR1 is SGHAT and CDR2 FQNNGV. V shed 4 bases and J 6 bases; nucleotides not matched to a gene: 3. The length of the CDR3 is 14 residues. CDR3 amino acids: CASSSRTGGNEQFF. The CDR3 coding sequence is TGTGCCAGCAGCTCCCGGACAGGGGGCAATGAGCAGTTCTTC.

This clone was counted a few times. V is TRBV6-4 and J is TRBJ2-3; TRBD2 might be the D (5 bases). V was cut by 4 bases and J by 2 bases, with 7 bases left in between. CDR3 length: 13 amino acids. Germline V gene data show CDR1 as MRHNA and CDR2 as SNTAGT. CDR3 residues: CASSVDSTDTQYF. The CDR3 region has the DNA TGTGCCAGCAGTGTGGACTCCACAGATACGCAGTATTTT.

This chain links TRBV11-2 with TRBJ2-3; tentatively, D is TRBD1 (5 bases). Deletions cut 0 bases from V and 4 bases from J, with 11 bases between. This CDR3 is built from 15 residues. Germline CDR1 reads SGHAT; CDR2 reads FQNNGV. The CDR3 coding sequence is TGTGCCAGCAGCTTAGAAGTGGGGCGCGCAGATACGCAGTATTTT. This gives the protein CASSLEVGRADTQYF.

The CDR3 here is CASSIGEGTDTQYF. Written as DNA, the CDR3 is TGTGCCAGTAGTATCGGGGAAGGCACAGATACGCAGTATTTT. This chain uses TRBV19 with TRBJ2-3; D possibly corresponds to TRBD2 (5 bases). Trimming removed 3 bases from V and 1 base from J, with 8 bases in between. Germline values: CDR1 LNHDA, CDR2 SQIVND (reference sequence). The CDR3 has 14 amino acids. Supplemented by reference TRBV19 and TRBJ2-3, the full variable domain reads DGGITQSPKYLFRKEGQNVTLSCEQNLNHDAMYWYRQDPGQGLRLIYYSQIVNDFQKGDIAEGYSVSREKKESFPLTVTSAQKNPTAFYLCASSIGEGTDTQYFGPGTRLTVL.

The chain carries TRBV7-2 and TRBJ2-1; D not certain. V shed 1 base and J shed 4 bases, with 11 bases lying between them. CDR1 is SGHTA and CDR2 is FQGNSA in the germline V gene. The CDR3 extends over 15 amino acids. CDR3 residues: CASSLVSPVYNEQFF. CDR3 bases: TGTGCCAGCAGCTTAGTTTCCCCAGTTTACAATGAGCAGTTCTTC.

This chain connects TRBV29-1 to TRBJ2-1; 8 bases are shared with TRBD2. Trimming cost V 5 bases and J 3 bases; bases outside gene matches: 3. The CDR3 extends over 13 amino acids. Germline CDR1 SQVTM, CDR2 ANQGSEA. The CDR3 sequence: CSVLLADYNEQFF. In nucleotides, the CDR3 is TGCAGCGTTTTACTAGCGGACTACAATGAGCAGTTCTTC.

The rearrangement joins TRBV25-1 to TRBJ2-1; the match to TRBD2 covers 10 bases. The CDR3 totals 16 residues. CDR1 is MGHDK, CDR2 SYGVNS, per germline. V was pared by 3 bases and J by 7 bases, with 9 bases of the junction left unmatched. The CDR3 loop reads CASSEGLAGVHNEQFF. Here the CDR3 DNA reads TGTGCCAGCAGTGAGGGGCTAGCGGGGGTACATAATGAGCAGTTCTTC.

The chain employs TRBV2 and TRBJ1-4; TRBD1 aligns across 9 bases. V was pared by 4 bases and J by 7 bases, with 7 bases of the junction left unmatched. CDR3 size: 15 residues. The germline gives CDR1 SNHLY, CDR2 FYNNEI. The CDR3 region is CASSGNRGRAEKLFF. In DNA, the CDR3 is TGTGCCAGCAGTGGCAACAGGGGGCGCGCTGAAAAACTGTTTTTT.

CDR3 protein: CASSLGTGFLGYTF. CDR3 coding DNA: TGTGCCAGCAGCTTAGGGACAGGGTTTCTTGGCTACACCTTC. The V call is TRBV7-9, the J call TRBJ1-2; 8 bases agree with TRBD1. The germline V gene has CDR1 SEHNR and CDR2 FQNEAQ (reference sequence). V lost 1 base to trimming and J lost 7 bases; unmatched junction nucleotides: 5. The CDR3 loop spans 14 amino acids.

This chain joins TRBV6-5 and TRBJ2-2; D is possibly TRBD1 (5 bases). The CDR3 is 14 amino acids. Per the germline V gene, CDR1 is MNHEY and CDR2 is SVGAGI. V gave up 5 bases and J gave up 4 bases, with 11 bases separating them. The CDR3 sequence: CASSIEGVTGELFF. In DNA form, the CDR3 reads TGTGCCAGCAGTATCGAAGGGGTCACCGGGGAGCTGTTTTTT.

This chain links TRBV29-1 with TRBJ2-1; D remains unclear. Trimming stripped 5 bases from V and 5 bases from J, with 13 bases between. The germline CDR1 and CDR2 sequences are SQVTM and ANQGSEA. The CDR3 is 13 residues long. CDR3 sequence: CSVWAKDNNEQFF. CDR3 nucleotides: TGCAGCGTTTGGGCCAAGGATAACAATGAGCAGTTCTTC.

The chain combines TRBV28 with TRBJ1-5; D remains ambiguous. The CDR3 consists of 12 residues. Germline CDR1 MDHEN, CDR2 SYDVKM. V was shortened by 5 bases and J by 7 bases, with 9 bases between the two germline ends. The CDR3 is CASSTGSQPQHF. CDR3 nucleotide sequence: TGTGCCAGCAGTACGGGATCCCAGCCCCAGCATTTT.

The rearrangement uses TRBV5-4 and TRBJ2-7, with D possibly being TRBD1 (5 bases). TRBJ2-1 explains the end of the DNA better; the J call may be wrong. The CDR3 covers 13 residues. Per the germline V gene, CDR1 is SGHNT and CDR2 is YYREEE (reference sequence). In nucleotides, the CDR3 is TGTGCCAGCAGCTGGGGCAAGGCCTACGAGCAGTTCTTC. Translated, it gives CASSWGKAYEQFF.

The J gene is TRBJ1-3, the V gene TRBV6-1; D not resolved. Germline values: CDR1 MNHNS, CDR2 SASEGT. The germline V and J ends were trimmed by 4 bases and 0 bases, with 19 bases remaining between them. This CDR3 has 18 amino acids. This chain's CDR3 is CASSGVGWKVRSGNTIYF. CDR3 nucleotides: TGTGCCAGCAGTGGGGTCGGTTGGAAGGTCCGCTCTGGAAACACCATATATTTT.

The V gene is TRBV7-6, the J gene TRBJ1-1; possibly TRBD1 for D (5 bases). Germline V gene data show CDR1 as SGHVS and CDR2 as FNYEAQ. Trimming cost V 5 bases and J 0 bases, with 19 bases left between them. The CDR3 totals 17 residues. In nucleotides, the CDR3 is TGTGCCAGCAGCATATACCGGGGCGAGCTATTGAACACTGAAGCTTTCTTT. It specifies CASSIYRGELLNTEAFF.

The gene calls are TRBV19 and TRBJ1-5; D call uncertain. V was clipped by 1 base and J by 0 bases, with 13 bases between them. Germline V gene sequence: CDR1 LNHDA, CDR2 SQIVND (reference sequence). The CDR3 covers 17 residues. The CDR3, as DNA: TGTGCCAGTAGTATAGTCGGCAGTACCTATAGCAATCAGCCCCAGCATTTT. Amino acids: CASSIVGSTYSNQPQHF.